Shown below are 5 T cell receptor beta chains from a single sample sequenced in a study of blood T cell repertoires in COVID-19. Generated by immunoSEQ multiplex PCR, the TCRdb table keeps only in-frame clones and is missing some. Among 35,000 to 45,000 clones listed, 70% to 90% were seen once. Sequencing input: peripheral blood. The receptors here all came from a human donor in a cohort sampled during active COVID-19.

The V gene is TRBV6-5, the J gene TRBJ2-7; the match to TRBD1 covers 7 bases. Germline V gives CDR1 MNHEY, CDR2 SVGAGI. Trimming removed 1 base from V and 0 bases from J; junction bases left unmatched: 6. CDR3 length: 16 amino acids. In DNA, the CDR3 is TGTGCCAGCAGTTACTGGGCAGGGGGATACTCCTACGAGCAGTACTTC. As protein: CASSYWAGGYSYEQYF.

This clone showed up just once. The rearrangement joins TRBV7-9 to TRBJ2-5; the D gene is possibly TRBD1 (6 bases). Per the germline V gene, CDR1 is SEHNR and CDR2 is FQNEAQ (reference sequence). The V end lost 1 base, the J end lost 4 bases, and 13 bases lay between the germline ends. The CDR3 consists of 15 residues. The CDR3 nucleotides read TGTGCCAGCAGCTTAGGGCAGGGGATGCGAGAGACCCAGTACTTC. Its translation: CASSLGQGMRETQYF.

The chain is built from TRBV10-3 and TRBJ2-1; 11 nucleotides line up with TRBD2. CDR1 ENHRY and CDR2 SYGVKD come from the germline V gene. The CDR3 extends over 16 amino acids. The J segment lost 7 bases and the V segment lost 3 bases, leaving 8 bases of the junction unmatched. The CDR3 nucleotides read TGTGCCATCAGTGAATTAGCGGGAGGGCCGAGGAATGAGCAGTTCTTC. It specifies CAISELAGGPRNEQFF.

The chain joins TRBV3-1 (or the pseudogene TRBV3-2) to TRBJ2-1; TRBD2 agrees at 8 bases. CDR1 is LGHDT, CDR2 YNNKEL, per germline (reference sequence). Losses at the gene ends were 4 bases for V and 8 bases for J; bases not matched to a gene: 13. The CDR3 consists of 16 residues. The CDR3 region has the DNA TGTGCCAGCAGCCTCCTCCGGATTAGCGGGACCGATGAGCAGTTCTTC. It encodes CASSLLRISGTDEQFF.

The rearrangement links TRBV6-5 to TRBJ1-4; tentative D call: TRBD1 (6 bases). CDR1 MNHEY and CDR2 SVGAGI come from the germline V gene. The CDR3 loop spans 15 amino acids. V was cut by 3 bases and J by 8 bases, with 16 bases left in between. The CDR3 sequence: CASSYQGHQGEKLFF. DNA of the CDR3: TGTGCCAGCAGTTATCAGGGACACCAGGGCGAAAAACTGTTTTTT.